This entry lists 3 T cell receptor beta chains sequenced from one sample in a study of T cells after yellow fever vaccination. TCRdb used MiXCR to reprocess the 5' RACE reads, holding one entry per CDR3 protein. Of some 120,000 distinct CDR3 sequences listed, roughly 6.7% are singletons. Source: CD4+ T cells sorted from PBMCs, taken more than 8 days after the first yellow fever vaccination. The receptors come from a man between 18 and 35 years old who received the YFV17D yellow fever vaccine.

This clonotype was seen at least ten times. The chain joins TRBV7-7 to TRBJ2-3; 11 nucleotides agree with TRBD2. The germline gives CDR1 SSHAT, CDR2 FNYEAQ (reference sequence). The CDR3 is 16 amino acids. J was trimmed by 5 bases and V by 5 bases; bases with no gene match: 9. The CDR3 DNA reads TGTGCCAGCAGCCCCCGCGCCGGACTAGCGGGAGATACGCAGTATTTT. Translated, it gives CASSPRAGLAGDTQYF. Full variable domain (rest looked up from reference TRBV7-7 and TRBJ2-3): GAGVSQSPRYKVTKRGQDVTLRCDPISSHATLYWYQQALGQGPEFLTYFNYEAQPDKSGLPSDRFSAERPEGSISTLTIQRTEQRDSAMYRCASSPRAGLAGDTQYFGPGTRLTVL.

This clonotype appeared many times. The J gene is TRBJ1-1, the V gene TRBV18, with 8 bases matching TRBD1. Per germline, CDR1 KGHSH and CDR2 LQKENI. This CDR3 is built from 15 residues. The V segment lost 6 bases and the J segment 1 base; nucleotides outside the gene matches: 7. In nucleotides, the CDR3 is TGTGCCAGCTCGCCGACCGGGACAGGGAACACTGAAGCTTTCTTT. Its protein product is CASSPTGTGNTEAFF. The whole variable domain, filled in from reference TRBV18 and TRBJ1-1, reads NAGVMQNPRHLVRRRGQEARLRCSPMKGHSHVYWYRQLPEEGLKFMVYLQKENIIDESGMPKERFSAEFPKEGPSILRIQQVVRGDSAAYFCASSPTGTGNTEAFFGQGTRLTVV.

This clonotype occurred many times. This chain uses TRBV11-1 with TRBJ1-1; 9 bases match TRBD1. Trimming took 2 bases from V and 6 from J; bases not matched to a gene: 4. Germline CDR1 is SGHAT and CDR2 is FQDESV (reference sequence). The CDR3 consists of 14 residues. This chain's CDR3 is CASSLSHRGPEAFF. CDR3 nucleotide sequence: TGTGCCAGCAGCTTATCACACAGGGGGCCTGAAGCTTTCTTT.